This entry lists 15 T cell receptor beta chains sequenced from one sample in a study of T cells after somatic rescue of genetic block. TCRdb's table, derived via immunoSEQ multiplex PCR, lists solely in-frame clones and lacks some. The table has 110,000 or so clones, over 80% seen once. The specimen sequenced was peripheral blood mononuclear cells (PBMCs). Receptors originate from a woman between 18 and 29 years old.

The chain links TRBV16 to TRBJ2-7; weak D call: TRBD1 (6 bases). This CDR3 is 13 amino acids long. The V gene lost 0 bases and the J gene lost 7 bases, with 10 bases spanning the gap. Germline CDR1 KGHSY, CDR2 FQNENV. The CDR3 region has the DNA TGTGCCAGCAGCCAATCGTCCAGGGGAGAGCAGTACTTC. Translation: CASSQSSRGEQYF. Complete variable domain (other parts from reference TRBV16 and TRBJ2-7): GEEVAQTPKHLVRGEGQKAKLYCAPIKGHSYVFWYQQVLKNEFKFLISFQNENVFDETGMPKERFSAKCLPNSPCSLEIQATKLEDSAVYFCASSQSSRGEQYFGPGTRLTVT.

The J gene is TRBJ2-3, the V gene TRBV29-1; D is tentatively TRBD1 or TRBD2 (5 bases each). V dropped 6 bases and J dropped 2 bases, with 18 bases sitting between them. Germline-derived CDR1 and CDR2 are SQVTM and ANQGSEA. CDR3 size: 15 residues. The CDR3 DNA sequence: TGCAGCGTCCTTGGGGGATTTCTGGCCACAGATACGCAGTATTTT. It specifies CSVLGGFLATDTQYF.

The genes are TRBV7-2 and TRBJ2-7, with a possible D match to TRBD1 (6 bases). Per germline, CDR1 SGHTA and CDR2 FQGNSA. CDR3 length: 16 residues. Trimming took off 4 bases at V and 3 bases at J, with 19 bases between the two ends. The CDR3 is CASSSNSGVVFYEQYF. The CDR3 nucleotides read TGTGCCAGCAGCTCTAACTCAGGGGTCGTTTTCTACGAGCAGTACTTC.

CDR3 loop: CASSLGRPSGANVLTF. The DNA of the CDR3 is TGTGCCAGCAGCTTGGGACGGCCCTCTGGGGCCAACGTCCTGACTTTC. J is TRBJ2-6 and V is TRBV5-6; no reliable D call. Germline CDR1 reads SGHDT; CDR2 reads YYEEEE. Trimming took 0 bases from V and 0 from J, leaving 7 bases between them. This CDR3 has 16 amino acids.

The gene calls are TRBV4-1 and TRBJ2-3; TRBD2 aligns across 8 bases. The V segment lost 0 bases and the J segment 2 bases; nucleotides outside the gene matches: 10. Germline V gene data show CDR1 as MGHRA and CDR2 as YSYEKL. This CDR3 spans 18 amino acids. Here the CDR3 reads CASSQDWIAGPNTDTQYF. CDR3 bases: TGCGCCAGCAGCCAAGATTGGATAGCGGGGCCAAACACAGATACGCAGTATTTT.

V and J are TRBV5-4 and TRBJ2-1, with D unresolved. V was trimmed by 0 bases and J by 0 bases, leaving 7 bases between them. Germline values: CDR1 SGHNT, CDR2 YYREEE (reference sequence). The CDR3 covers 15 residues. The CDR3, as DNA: TGTGCCAGCAGCTTGGGCAGTTCCTCCTACAATGAGCAGTTCTTC. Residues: CASSLGSSSYNEQFF.

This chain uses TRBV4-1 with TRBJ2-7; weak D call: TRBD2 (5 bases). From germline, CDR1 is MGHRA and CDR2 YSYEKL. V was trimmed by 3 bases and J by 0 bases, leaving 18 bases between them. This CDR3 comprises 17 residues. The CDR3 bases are TGCGCCAGCAGCCATCTAGTGGGTACCGCGGGCTCCTACGAGCAGTACTTC. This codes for CASSHLVGTAGSYEQYF.

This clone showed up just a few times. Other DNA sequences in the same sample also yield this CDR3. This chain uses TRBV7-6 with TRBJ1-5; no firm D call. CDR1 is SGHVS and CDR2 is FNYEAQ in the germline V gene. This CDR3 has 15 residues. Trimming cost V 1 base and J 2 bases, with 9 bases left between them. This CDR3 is CASSLEEGGNQPQHF. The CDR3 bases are TGTGCCAGCAGCTTAGAGGAGGGCGGCAATCAGCCCCAGCATTTT. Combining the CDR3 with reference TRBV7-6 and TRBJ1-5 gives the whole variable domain GAGVSQSPRYKVTKRGQDVALRCDPISGHVSLYWYRQALGQGPEFLTYFNYEAQQDKSGLPNDRFSAERPEGSISTLTIQRTEQRDSAMYRCASSLEEGGNQPQHFGDGTRLSIL.

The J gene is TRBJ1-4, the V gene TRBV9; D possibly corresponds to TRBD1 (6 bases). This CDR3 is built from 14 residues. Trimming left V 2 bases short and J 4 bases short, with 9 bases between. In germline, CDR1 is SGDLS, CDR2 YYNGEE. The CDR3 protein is CASSVDSDNEKLFF. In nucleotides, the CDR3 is TGTGCCAGCAGCGTGGACAGCGATAATGAAAAACTGTTTTTT. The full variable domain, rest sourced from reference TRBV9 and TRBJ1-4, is DSGVTQTPKHLITATGQRVTLRCSPRSGDLSVYWYQQSLDQGLQFLIQYYNGEERAKGNILERFSAQQFPDLHSELNLSSLELGDSALYFCASSVDSDNEKLFFGSGTQLSVL.

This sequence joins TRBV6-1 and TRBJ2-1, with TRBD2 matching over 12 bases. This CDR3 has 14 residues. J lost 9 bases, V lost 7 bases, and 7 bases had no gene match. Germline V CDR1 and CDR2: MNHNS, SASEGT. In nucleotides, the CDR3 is TGTGCCAGCACTCGACTAGCGGGGGACTTTGAGCAGTTCTTC. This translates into CASTRLAGDFEQFF.

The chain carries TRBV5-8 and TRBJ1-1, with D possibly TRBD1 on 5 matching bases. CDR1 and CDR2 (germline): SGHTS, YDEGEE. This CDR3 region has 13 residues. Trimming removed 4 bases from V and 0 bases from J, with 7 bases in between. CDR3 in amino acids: CASSRGMNTEAFF. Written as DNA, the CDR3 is TGTGCCAGCAGCCGGGGGATGAACACTGAAGCTTTCTTT. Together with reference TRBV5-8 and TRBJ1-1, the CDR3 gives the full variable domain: EAGVTQSPTHLIKTRGQQATLRCSPISGHTSVYWYQQALGLGLQFLLWYDEGEERNRGNFPPRFSGRQFPNYSSELNVNALELEDSALYLCASSRGMNTEAFFGQGTRLTVV.

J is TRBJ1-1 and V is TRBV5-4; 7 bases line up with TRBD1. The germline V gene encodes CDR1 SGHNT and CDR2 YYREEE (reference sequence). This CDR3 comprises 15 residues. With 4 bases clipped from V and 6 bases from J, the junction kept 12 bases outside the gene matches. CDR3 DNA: TGTGCCAGCAGCCTTAAGACAGGGCCGTCGGCTGAAGCTTTCTTT. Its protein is CASSLKTGPSAEAFF. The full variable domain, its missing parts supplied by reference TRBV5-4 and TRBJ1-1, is ETGVTQSPTHLIKTRGQQVTLRCSSQSGHNTVSWYQQALGQGPQFIFQYYREEENGRGNFPPRFSGLQFPNYSSELNVNALELDDSALYLCASSLKTGPSAEAFFGQGTRLTVV.

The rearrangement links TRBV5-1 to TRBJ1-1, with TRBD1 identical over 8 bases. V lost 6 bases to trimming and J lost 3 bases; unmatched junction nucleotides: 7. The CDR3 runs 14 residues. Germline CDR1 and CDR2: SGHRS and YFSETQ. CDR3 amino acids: CASNQQGGYTEAFF. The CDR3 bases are TGCGCCAGCAACCAACAGGGGGGGTACACTGAAGCTTTCTTT.

CDR3 coding DNA: TGTGCCAGCAGCCGATCGCCAGGGGATAATTCACCCCTCCACTTT. Residues: CASSRSPGDNSPLHF. This chain links TRBV5-8 with TRBJ1-6, with TRBD1 as a possible D gene (6 bases). Trimming removed 4 bases from V and 5 bases from J, with 13 bases in between. Germline V gives CDR1 SGHTS, CDR2 YDEGEE. This CDR3 contains 15 residues.

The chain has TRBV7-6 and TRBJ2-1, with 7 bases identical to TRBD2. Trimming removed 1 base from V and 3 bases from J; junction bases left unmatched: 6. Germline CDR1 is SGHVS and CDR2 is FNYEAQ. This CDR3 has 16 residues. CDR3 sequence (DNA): TGTGCCAGCAGCTTAGGGGCCGGGGGGTTCTACAATGAGCAGTTCTTC. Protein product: CASSLGAGGFYNEQFF.